Listed here are 25 T cell receptor beta chains from one sample, sequenced in a study of blood T cell repertoires in COVID-19. The assay was immunoSEQ multiplex PCR, and TCRdb's table has in-frame clones only and misses some. This sample has 40,000 to 50,000 clones; approximately 90% occur once, and the top ten carry roughly 5%. Sequenced input: peripheral blood. The receptor set was obtained from a human donor in a cohort sampled during active COVID-19.

The rearrangement joins TRBV29-1 to TRBJ1-1; 10 nucleotides align to TRBD1. Per the germline V gene, CDR1 is SQVTM and CDR2 is ANQGSEA. The CDR3 length is 13 residues. V lost 7 bases and J lost 5; bases outside the gene matches: 7. In nucleotides, the CDR3 is TGCAGCGCAGAGACAGGGGGCTGGACTGAAGCTTTCTTT. Amino acids: CSAETGGWTEAFF.

This clone was recorded once. The genes are TRBV11-2 and TRBJ2-1, with 11 bases that match TRBD2. The CDR3 has 19 residues. Germline V CDR1 and CDR2: SGHAT, FQNNGV. Losses at the gene ends were 2 bases for V and 0 bases for J; bases not matched to a gene: 9. CDR3 sequence (DNA): TGTGCCAGCAGCTTAAAATACGGACTAGCGGGCCTCTCCTACAATGAGCAGTTCTTC. As protein: CASSLKYGLAGLSYNEQFF.

As for this clone: A read error may produce the germline difference seen at one junction end. V and J are TRBV7-7 and TRBJ2-5; 10 nucleotides line up with TRBD2. The CDR3 is 17 residues long. The germline V gene encodes CDR1 SSHAT and CDR2 FNYEAQ (reference sequence). The CDR3 sequence: CASSLRGTSVSQETQYF. CDR3 sequence (DNA): TGTGCTAGCAGCTTAAGGGGGACTAGCGTATCCCAAGAGACCCAGTACTTC. Filled out from reference TRBV7-7 and TRBJ2-5, the complete variable domain reads GAGVSQSPRYKVTKRGQDVTLRCDPISSHATLYWYQQALGQGPEFLTYFNYEAQPDKSGLPSDRFSAERPEGSISTLTIQRTEQRDSAMYRCASSLRGTSVSQETQYFGPGTRLLVL.

This chain uses TRBV19 with TRBJ2-7; 10 bases are shared with TRBD2. The ends lost 2 bases at V and 5 bases at J; junction bases unmatched: 3. The CDR3 runs to 14 residues. Germline-derived CDR1 and CDR2 are LNHDA and SQIVND (reference sequence). The CDR3 nucleotides are TGTGCCAGTAGTATAACTAGCGGGAACAACGAGCAGTACTTC. As protein: CASSITSGNNEQYF. The full variable domain, with the rest looked up from reference TRBV19 and TRBJ2-7, is DGGITQSPKYLFRKEGQNVTLSCEQNLNHDAMYWYRQDPGQGLRLIYYSQIVNDFQKGDIAEGYSVSREKKESFPLTVTSAQKNPTAFYLCASSITSGNNEQYFGPGTRLTVT.

V usage is TRBV11-2 and J usage is TRBJ1-2; 7 bases are shared with TRBD1. The CDR3 has 15 residues. Looked up from germline, CDR1 is SGHAT and CDR2 is FQNNGV. Unmatched junction bases numbered 9, after V lost 4 bases and J lost 4 bases. Written as DNA, the CDR3 is TGTGCCAGCAGCTCTGGGACAGCATCTTCCTATGGCTACACCTTC. The encoded protein is CASSSGTASSYGYTF.

V and J are TRBV10-3 and TRBJ2-7, with D perhaps TRBD1 (6 bases). Germline V lookup: CDR1 ENHRY, CDR2 SYGVKD. V was trimmed by 4 bases and J by 5 bases, leaving 15 bases between them. This CDR3 comprises 14 residues. The CDR3 loop is CAISARDRLDEQYF. For the CDR3, the DNA is TGTGCCATCAGTGCCCGAGACAGGCTCGACGAGCAGTACTTC.

The chain combines TRBV5-1 with TRBJ2-7, with unresolved D. The CDR3 totals 12 residues. Germline lookup yields CDR1 SGHRS and CDR2 YFSETQ. Trimming cost V 4 bases and J 5 bases, with 10 bases left between them. As DNA, the CDR3 is TGCGCCAGCAGCCCTAATAGAAACGAGCAGTACTTC. This gives the protein CASSPNRNEQYF.

The chain links TRBV7-8 to TRBJ2-3; 7 nucleotides agree with TRBD1. The CDR3 extends over 15 amino acids. Germline CDR1 and CDR2: SGHVS and FQNEAQ. V trimming: 5 bases; J trimming: 1 base; junction bases outside the gene matches: 6. DNA for the CDR3: TGTGCCAGCAGCCCCGGGACAGTCGGCACAGATACGCAGTATTTT. It specifies CASSPGTVGTDTQYF. Full variable domain (outside the CDR3, taken from reference TRBV7-8 and TRBJ2-3): GAGVSQSPRYKVAKRGQDVALRCDPISGHVSLFWYQQALGQGPEFLTYFQNEAQLDKSGLPSDRFFAERPEGSVSTLKIQRTQQEDSAVYLCASSPGTVGTDTQYFGPGTRLTVL.

Here the CDR3 DNA reads TGTGCCATCGGACAGGGGGCCTACGAGCAGTACTTC. Translation: CAIGQGAYEQYF. The chain links TRBV28 to TRBJ2-7, with 10 bases matching TRBD1. V gave up 10 bases and J gave up 2 bases; unmatched junction bases: 2. The germline V gene encodes CDR1 MDHEN and CDR2 SYDVKM. This CDR3 spans 12 amino acids.

The V call is TRBV5-5, the J call TRBJ2-2; tentative D call: TRBD2 (5 bases). Trimming cost V 4 bases and J 0 bases, with 10 bases left between them. Germline CDR1 reads SGHKS; CDR2 reads YYEKEE (reference sequence). This CDR3 region has 15 residues. In DNA form, the CDR3 reads TGTGCCAGCAGCGTGGACTGGTCGAACACCGGGGAGCTGTTTTTT. Its translation: CASSVDWSNTGELFF.

The chain employs TRBV10-1 and TRBJ2-2, with D maybe TRBD1 (5 bases). V gave up 3 bases and J gave up 3 bases, with 5 bases separating them. Germline V gene sequence: CDR1 WNHNN, CDR2 SYGVQD (reference sequence). CDR3 length: 13 amino acids. CDR3 bases: TGCGCCAGCAGTGACAGGGACACCGGGGAGCTGTTTTTT. The encoded protein is CASSDRDTGELFF.

The rearrangement uses TRBV5-1 and TRBJ2-3; tentatively, D is TRBD1 (5 bases). The germline V gene has CDR1 SGHRS and CDR2 YFSETQ. This CDR3 is built from 17 residues. Trimming removed 4 bases from V and 2 bases from J, with 20 bases in between. CDR3 amino acids: CASSLMGQGDYTDTQYF. The DNA for the CDR3 is TGCGCCAGCAGCCTTATGGGGCAGGGTGATTACACAGATACGCAGTATTTT.

This clone was detected only a few times. This rearrangement joins TRBV12-3 or TRBV12-4 to TRBJ1-1; the D is unclear. This CDR3 spans 13 amino acids. Trimming shortened V by 8 bases and J by 0 bases, and 10 bases separated the two germline ends. CDR3 sequence (DNA): TGTGCCAGCGTGAGGCTTATGAACACTGAAGCTTTCTTT. Encoded protein: CASVRLMNTEAFF.

The chain recombines TRBV18 with TRBJ1-1; D is uncertain. From germline, CDR1 is KGHSH and CDR2 LQKENI. The CDR3 consists of 15 residues. Trimming shortened V by 3 bases and J by 5 bases, and 16 bases separated the two germline ends. CDR3 sequence: CASSPAPGAGTEAFF. The CDR3 nucleotides are TGTGCCAGCTCACCGGCGCCGGGCGCGGGGACTGAAGCTTTCTTT. Complete variable domain (other parts from reference TRBV18 and TRBJ1-1): NAGVMQNPRHLVRRRGQEARLRCSPMKGHSHVYWYRQLPEEGLKFMVYLQKENIIDESGMPKERFSAEFPKEGPSILRIQQVVRGDSAAYFCASSPAPGAGTEAFFGQGTRLTVV.

The chain carries TRBV11-3 and TRBJ2-6; D is unclear. V dropped 0 bases and J dropped 0 bases, with 9 bases sitting between them. The CDR3 runs to 17 residues. Germline CDR1 is SGHNT and CDR2 is YENEEA. The CDR3 DNA follows: TGTGCCAGCAGCTTAGATTTCCGGTCCTCTGGGGCCAACGTCCTGACTTTC. The encoded protein is CASSLDFRSSGANVLTF.

In this sample, this clone turned up a few times. The chain couples TRBV2 to TRBJ2-7; TRBD2 is a possible D gene (6 bases). The V end lost 6 bases, the J end lost 3 bases, and 12 bases lay between the germline ends. The CDR3 sequence is 13 residues long. Germline V CDR1 and CDR2: SNHLY, FYNNEI. CDR3: CASRGTERYEQYF. CDR3 coding DNA: TGTGCCAGCAGGGGGACTGAACGCTACGAGCAGTACTTC. The full variable domain, completed using reference TRBV2 and TRBJ2-7, is EPEVTQTPSHQVTQMGQEVILRCVPISNHLYFYWYRQILGQKVEFLVSFYNNEISEKSEIFDDQFSVERPDGSNFTLKIRSTKLEDSAMYFCASRGTERYEQYFGPGTRLTVT.

The chain combines TRBV27 with TRBJ1-1, with 9 nucleotides matching TRBD1. The CDR3 extends over 17 amino acids. The germline gives CDR1 MNHEY, CDR2 SMNVEV (reference sequence). The V and J ends lost 6 bases and 5 bases, in that order; junction bases with no gene match: 16. The CDR3 here is CASSLQGAFGLGTEAFF. The DNA of the CDR3 is TGTGCCAGCAGCCTACAGGGGGCGTTTGGGCTTGGGACTGAAGCTTTCTTT.

The V call is TRBV28, the J call TRBJ2-5; the match to TRBD1 covers 7 bases. V shed 2 bases, J shed 5 bases, and the junction held 14 bases outside the gene matches. There are 17 residues in the CDR3. From germline, CDR1 is MDHEN and CDR2 SYDVKM. DNA for the CDR3: TGTGCCAGCAGTTTACCACGACAGGGAGCCCTATGGGAGACCCAGTACTTC. This translates into CASSLPRQGALWETQYF.

This clone was seen just once. The chain uses TRBV28 and TRBJ1-2, with no clear D. V dropped 6 bases and J dropped 3 bases, with 8 bases sitting between them. The CDR3 is 12 amino acids. Germline CDR1 is MDHEN and CDR2 is SYDVKM. Written as DNA, the CDR3 is TGTGCCAGCAGGGGCGATGACTATGGCTACACCTTC. Its translation: CASRGDDYGYTF.

This clone was detected a few times. The CDR3 region has the DNA TGTGCCAGCAGCTTAGGGACAGGGGCTAATCATCAGCCCCAGCATTTT. Translation gives CASSLGTGANHQPQHF. V and J are TRBV11-2 and TRBJ1-5, with TRBD1 matching 9 bases. Germline V lookup: CDR1 SGHAT, CDR2 FQNNGV. The J segment lost 5 bases and the V segment lost 1 base, leaving 6 bases of the junction unmatched. The length of the CDR3 is 16 residues.

V usage is TRBV9 and J usage is TRBJ2-1, with D perhaps matching TRBD1 (6 bases). The V and J ends lost 0 bases and 4 bases respectively, with 11 bases between them. Per germline, CDR1 SGDLS and CDR2 YYNGEE. This CDR3 comprises 15 residues. The CDR3 loop reads CASSVEGVSYNEQFF. In nucleotides, the CDR3 is TGTGCCAGCAGCGTAGAGGGGGTATCATACAATGAGCAGTTCTTC. Looking up the rest from reference TRBV9 and TRBJ2-1 gives the full variable domain: DSGVTQTPKHLITATGQRVTLRCSPRSGDLSVYWYQQSLDQGLQFLIQYYNGEERAKGNILERFSAQQFPDLHSELNLSSLELGDSALYFCASSVEGVSYNEQFFGPGTRLTVL.

A single count supports this clone. The chain uses TRBV20-1 and TRBJ2-1; the match to TRBD2 covers 9 bases. The CDR3 extends over 11 amino acids. Germline V CDR1 and CDR2: DFQATT, SNEGSKA (reference sequence). Trimming at V came to 6 bases and at J to 13 bases, leaving 7 bases not matched to a gene. The DNA for the CDR3 is TGCAGTGCGAGACTTAGCGGGAGTCAGTTCTTC. It encodes CSARLSGSQFF.

The chain joins TRBV10-3 to TRBJ1-1; D is unresolved. The CDR3 loop spans 13 amino acids. Germline V gene sequence: CDR1 ENHRY, CDR2 SYGVKD. The germline V and J ends were trimmed by 8 bases and 5 bases, with 15 bases remaining between them. The DNA of the CDR3 is TGTGCCATCCGGGAGGATCCGGAGACTGAAGCTTTCTTT. Protein product: CAIREDPETEAFF.

The chain links TRBV4-1 to TRBJ2-3, with 8 bases that match TRBD2. CDR3 length: 16 residues. Germline V CDR1 and CDR2: MGHRA, YSYEKL. Trimming removed 6 bases from V and 5 bases from J; junction bases left unmatched: 13. This chain's CDR3 is CASSKTGVTSGDTQYF. The CDR3 DNA follows: TGCGCCAGCAGTAAAACAGGAGTCACTAGCGGAGATACGCAGTATTTT.

The table lists this clone with a count of one. V and J are TRBV5-4 and TRBJ2-3; 7 nucleotides line up with TRBD2. J lost 2 bases, V lost 4 bases, and 4 bases had no gene match. This CDR3 has 14 residues. Germline-derived CDR1 and CDR2 are SGHNT and YYREEE (reference sequence). CDR3 nucleotide sequence: TGTGCCAGCAGCCGGGACTATTCCACAGATACGCAGTATTTT. Amino acid sequence: CASSRDYSTDTQYF.